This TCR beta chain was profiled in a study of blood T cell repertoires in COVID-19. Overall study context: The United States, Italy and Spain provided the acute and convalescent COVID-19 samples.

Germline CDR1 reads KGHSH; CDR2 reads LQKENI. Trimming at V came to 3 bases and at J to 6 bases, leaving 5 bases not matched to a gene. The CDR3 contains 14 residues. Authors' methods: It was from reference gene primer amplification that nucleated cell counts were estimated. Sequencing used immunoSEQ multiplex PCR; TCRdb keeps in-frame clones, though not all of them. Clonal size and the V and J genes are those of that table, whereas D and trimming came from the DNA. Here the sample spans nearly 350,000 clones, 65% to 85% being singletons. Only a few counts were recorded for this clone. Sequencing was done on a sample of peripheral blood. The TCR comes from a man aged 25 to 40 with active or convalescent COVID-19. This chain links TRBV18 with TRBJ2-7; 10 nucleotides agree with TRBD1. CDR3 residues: CASSPDRGRSEQYF. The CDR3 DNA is TGTGCCAGCTCACCGGACAGGGGGAGGTCCGAGCAGTACTTC.